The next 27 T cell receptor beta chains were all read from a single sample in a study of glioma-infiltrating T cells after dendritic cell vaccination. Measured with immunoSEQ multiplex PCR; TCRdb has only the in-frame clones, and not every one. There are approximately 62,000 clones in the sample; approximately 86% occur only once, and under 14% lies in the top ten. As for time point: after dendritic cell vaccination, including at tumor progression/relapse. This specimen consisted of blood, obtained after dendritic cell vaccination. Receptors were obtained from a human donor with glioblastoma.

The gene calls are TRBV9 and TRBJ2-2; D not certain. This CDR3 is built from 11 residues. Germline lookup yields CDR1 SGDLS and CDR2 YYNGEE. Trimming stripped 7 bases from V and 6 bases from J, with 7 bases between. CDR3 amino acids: CASESAGELFF. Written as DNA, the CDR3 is TGTGCCAGCGAGTCGGCCGGGGAGCTGTTTTTT.

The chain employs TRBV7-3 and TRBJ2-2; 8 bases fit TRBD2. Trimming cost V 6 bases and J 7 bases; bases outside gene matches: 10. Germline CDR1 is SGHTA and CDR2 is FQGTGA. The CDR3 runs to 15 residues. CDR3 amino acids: CASSGLSGTGGELFF. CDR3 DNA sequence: TGTGCCAGCAGTGGTCTTAGCGGGACGGGCGGGGAGCTGTTTTTT.

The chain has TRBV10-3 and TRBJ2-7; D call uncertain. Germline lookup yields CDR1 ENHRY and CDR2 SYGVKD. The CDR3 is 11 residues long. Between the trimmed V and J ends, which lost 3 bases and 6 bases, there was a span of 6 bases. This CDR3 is CAISDSTEQYF. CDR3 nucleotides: TGTGCCATCAGTGACAGTACCGAGCAGTACTTC.

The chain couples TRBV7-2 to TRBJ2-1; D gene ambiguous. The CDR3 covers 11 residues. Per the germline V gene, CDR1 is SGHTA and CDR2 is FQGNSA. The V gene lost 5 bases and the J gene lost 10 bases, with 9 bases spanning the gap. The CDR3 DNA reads TGTGCCAGCAGCCTCGAGGTGGAGCAGTTCTTC. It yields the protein CASSLEVEQFF.

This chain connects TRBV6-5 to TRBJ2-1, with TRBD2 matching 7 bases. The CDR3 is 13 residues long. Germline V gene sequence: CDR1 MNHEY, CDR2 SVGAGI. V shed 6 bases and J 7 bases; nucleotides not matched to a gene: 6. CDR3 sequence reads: CASRPPGGNEQFF. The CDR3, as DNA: TGTGCCAGCAGGCCGCCCGGGGGGAATGAGCAGTTCTTC.

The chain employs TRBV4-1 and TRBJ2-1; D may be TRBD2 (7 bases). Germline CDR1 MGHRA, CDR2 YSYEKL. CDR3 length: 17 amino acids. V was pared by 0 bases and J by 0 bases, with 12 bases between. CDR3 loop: CASSQEGGGSSYNEQFF. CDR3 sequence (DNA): TGCGCCAGCAGCCAAGAAGGCGGGGGCAGCTCCTACAATGAGCAGTTCTTC.

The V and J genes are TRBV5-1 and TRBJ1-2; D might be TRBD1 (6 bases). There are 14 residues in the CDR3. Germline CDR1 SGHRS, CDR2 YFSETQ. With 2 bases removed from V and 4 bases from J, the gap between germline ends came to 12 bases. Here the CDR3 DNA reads TGCGCCAGCAGCTTTCTACAGGGTACCTATGGCTACACCTTC. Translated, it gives CASSFLQGTYGYTF.

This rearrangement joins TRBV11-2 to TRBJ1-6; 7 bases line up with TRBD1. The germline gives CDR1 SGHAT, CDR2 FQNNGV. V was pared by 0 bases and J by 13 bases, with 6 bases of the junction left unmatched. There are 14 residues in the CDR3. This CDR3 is CASSLDAQGRPLHF. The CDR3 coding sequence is TGTGCCAGCAGCTTAGATGCACAGGGGAGGCCCCTCCACTTT.

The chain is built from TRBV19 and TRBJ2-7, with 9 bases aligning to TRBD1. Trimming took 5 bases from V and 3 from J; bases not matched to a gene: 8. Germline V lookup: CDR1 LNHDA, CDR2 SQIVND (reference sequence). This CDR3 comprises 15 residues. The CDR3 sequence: CASSSPSGQGYEQYF. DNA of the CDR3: TGTGCCAGTAGTTCCCCTTCGGGACAGGGCTACGAGCAGTACTTC.

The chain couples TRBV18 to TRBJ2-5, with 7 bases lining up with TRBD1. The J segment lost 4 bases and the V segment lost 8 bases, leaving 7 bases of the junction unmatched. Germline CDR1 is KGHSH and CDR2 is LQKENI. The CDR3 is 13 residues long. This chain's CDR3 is CASGQDILETQYF. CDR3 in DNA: TGTGCCAGCGGACAGGACATCCTAGAGACCCAGTACTTC.

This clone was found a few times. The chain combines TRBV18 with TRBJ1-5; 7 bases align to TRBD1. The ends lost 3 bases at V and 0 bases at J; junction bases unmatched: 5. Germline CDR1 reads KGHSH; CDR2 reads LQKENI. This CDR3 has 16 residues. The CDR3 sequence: CASSPFTGDSNQPQHF. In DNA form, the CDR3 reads TGTGCCAGCTCACCGTTTACAGGGGATAGCAATCAGCCCCAGCATTTT.

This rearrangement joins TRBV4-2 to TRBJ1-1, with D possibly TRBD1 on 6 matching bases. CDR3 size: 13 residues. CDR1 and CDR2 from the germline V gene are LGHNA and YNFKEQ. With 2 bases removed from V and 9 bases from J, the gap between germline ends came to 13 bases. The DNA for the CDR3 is TGTGCCAGCAGCCAATCCCAGGGGAGTAAAGCTTTCTTT. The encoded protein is CASSQSQGSKAFF.

The CDR3 loop is CASSIRRGAGELFF. In DNA form, the CDR3 reads TGTGCCAGTAGTATAAGGCGGGGAGCCGGGGAGCTGTTTTTT. The rearrangement joins TRBV19 to TRBJ2-2; tentative D call: TRBD2 (6 bases). The CDR3 sequence is 14 residues long. V lost 2 bases and J 6 bases, leaving 10 bases between the germline ends. Germline lookup yields CDR1 LNHDA and CDR2 SQIVND (reference sequence).

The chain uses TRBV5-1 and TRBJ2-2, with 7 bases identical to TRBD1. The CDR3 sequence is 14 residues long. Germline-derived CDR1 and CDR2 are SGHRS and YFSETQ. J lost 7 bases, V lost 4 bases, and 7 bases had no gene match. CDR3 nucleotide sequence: TGCGCCAGCAGCGCCGACAGGGCGGGCGGGGAGCTGTTTTTT. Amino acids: CASSADRAGGELFF.

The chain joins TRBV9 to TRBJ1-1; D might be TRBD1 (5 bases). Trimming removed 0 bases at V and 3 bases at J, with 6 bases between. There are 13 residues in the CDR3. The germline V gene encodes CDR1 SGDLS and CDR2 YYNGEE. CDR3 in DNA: TGTGCCAGCAGCGTAGAGGGGTACACTGAAGCTTTCTTT. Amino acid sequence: CASSVEGYTEAFF.

The CDR3 loop is CASSILGGGRETQYF. DNA for the CDR3: TGTGCCAGTAGTATCCTAGGGGGGGGGAGAGAGACCCAGTACTTC. The chain has TRBV19 and TRBJ2-5, with D perhaps TRBD2 (7 bases). The CDR3 contains 15 residues. Germline lookup yields CDR1 LNHDA and CDR2 SQIVND (reference sequence). Trimming removed 3 bases at V and 4 bases at J, with 15 bases between.

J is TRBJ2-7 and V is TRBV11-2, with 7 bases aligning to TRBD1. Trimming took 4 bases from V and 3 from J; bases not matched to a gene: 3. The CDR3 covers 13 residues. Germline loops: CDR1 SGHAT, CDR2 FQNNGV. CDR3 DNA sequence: TGTGCCAGCAGCTCGACAGGGTTCTACGAGCAGTACTTC. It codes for CASSSTGFYEQYF. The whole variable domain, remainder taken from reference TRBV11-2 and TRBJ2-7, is EAGVAQSPRYKIIEKRQSVAFWCNPISGHATLYWYQQILGQGPKLLIQFQNNGVVDDSQLPKDRFSAERLKGVDSTLKIQPAKLEDSAVYLCASSSTGFYEQYFGPGTRLTVT.

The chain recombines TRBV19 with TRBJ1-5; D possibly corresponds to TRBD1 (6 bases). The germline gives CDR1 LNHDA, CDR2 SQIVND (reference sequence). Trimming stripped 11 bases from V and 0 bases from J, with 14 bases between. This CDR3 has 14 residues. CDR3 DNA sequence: TGTGCCCTGGGGAAGGGGGATAGCAATCAGCCCCAGCATTTT. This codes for CALGKGDSNQPQHF. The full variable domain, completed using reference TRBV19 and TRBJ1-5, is DGGITQSPKYLFRKEGQNVTLSCEQNLNHDAMYWYRQDPGQGLRLIYYSQIVNDFQKGDIAEGYSVSREKKESFPLTVTSAQKNPTAFYLCALGKGDSNQPQHFGDGTRLSIL.

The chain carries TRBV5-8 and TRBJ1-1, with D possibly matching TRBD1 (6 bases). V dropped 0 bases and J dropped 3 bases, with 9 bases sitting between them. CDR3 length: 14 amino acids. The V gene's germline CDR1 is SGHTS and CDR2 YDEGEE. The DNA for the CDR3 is TGTGCCAGCAGCTTGGGGGGGCGGGACACTGAAGCTTTCTTT. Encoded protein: CASSLGGRDTEAFF.

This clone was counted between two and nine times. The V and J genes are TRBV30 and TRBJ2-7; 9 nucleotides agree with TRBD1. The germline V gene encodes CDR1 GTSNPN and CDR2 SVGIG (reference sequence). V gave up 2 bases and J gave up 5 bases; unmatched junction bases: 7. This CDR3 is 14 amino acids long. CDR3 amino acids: CAWSTGTGTDEQYF. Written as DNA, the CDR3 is TGTGCCTGGAGTACCGGGACAGGGACAGACGAGCAGTACTTC.

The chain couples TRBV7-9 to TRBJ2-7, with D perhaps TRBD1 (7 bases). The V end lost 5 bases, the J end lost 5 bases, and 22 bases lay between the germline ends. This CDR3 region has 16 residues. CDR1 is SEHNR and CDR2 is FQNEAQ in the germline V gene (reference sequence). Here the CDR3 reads CASSHGGRGRADEQYF. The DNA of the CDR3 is TGTGCCAGCAGCCACGGGGGTAGGGGGCGGGCGGACGAGCAGTACTTC.

The CDR3 here is CASSPLPGQGAGGYTF. The DNA for the CDR3 is TGTGCCAGCTCACCGCTCCCGGGACAGGGGGCAGGCGGCTACACCTTC. The chain uses TRBV18 and TRBJ1-2; 12 bases agree with TRBD1. This CDR3 is 16 amino acids long. With 3 bases clipped from V and 8 bases from J, the junction kept 10 bases outside the gene matches. The germline V gene encodes CDR1 KGHSH and CDR2 LQKENI.

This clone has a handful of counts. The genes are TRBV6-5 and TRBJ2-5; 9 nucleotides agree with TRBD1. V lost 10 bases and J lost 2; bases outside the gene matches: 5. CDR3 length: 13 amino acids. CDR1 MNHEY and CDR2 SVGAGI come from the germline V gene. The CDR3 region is CAISGTGQETQYF. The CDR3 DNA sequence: TGTGCCATCTCGGGGACAGGGCAAGAGACCCAGTACTTC.

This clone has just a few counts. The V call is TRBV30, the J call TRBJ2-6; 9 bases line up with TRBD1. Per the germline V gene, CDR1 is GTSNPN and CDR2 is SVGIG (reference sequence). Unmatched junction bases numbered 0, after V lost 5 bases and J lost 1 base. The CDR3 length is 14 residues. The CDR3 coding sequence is TGTGCCTGGGACAGGGGGTCTGGGGCCAACGTCCTGACTTTC. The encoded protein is CAWDRGSGANVLTF.

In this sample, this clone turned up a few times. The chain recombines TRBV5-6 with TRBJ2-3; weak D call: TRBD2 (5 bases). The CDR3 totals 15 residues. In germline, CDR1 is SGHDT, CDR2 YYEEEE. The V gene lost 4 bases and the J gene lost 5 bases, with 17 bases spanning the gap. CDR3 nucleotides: TGTGCCAGCAGCCCGGTTGCGGGTTTCGTAGATACGCAGTATTTT. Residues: CASSPVAGFVDTQYF.

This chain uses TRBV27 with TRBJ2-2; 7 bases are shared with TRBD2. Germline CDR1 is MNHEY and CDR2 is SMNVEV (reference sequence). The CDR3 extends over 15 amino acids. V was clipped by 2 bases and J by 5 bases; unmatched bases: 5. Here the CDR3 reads CASSLAGDRTGELFF. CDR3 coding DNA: TGTGCCAGCAGTTTAGCGGGAGATCGAACCGGGGAGCTGTTTTTT.

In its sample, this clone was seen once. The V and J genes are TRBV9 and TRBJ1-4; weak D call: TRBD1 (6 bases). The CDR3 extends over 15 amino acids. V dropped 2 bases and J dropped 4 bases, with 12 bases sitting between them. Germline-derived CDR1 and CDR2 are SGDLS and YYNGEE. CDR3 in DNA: TGTGCCAGCAGCGTCGCCGGGACACTTAATGAAAAACTGTTTTTT. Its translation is CASSVAGTLNEKLFF.